This TCR beta chain came from a study of cytomegalovirus exposure and HLA in healthy donors. Whole-study results and caveats: Among CMV-associated TCR beta chains, most appeared HLA-restricted in a later analysis. Later genetic work tied a missense DCLRE1C variant to beta-chain V and J trimming. Later examination showed HLA-associated TCR beta chains had greater clonal expansion than equally common others.

The PCR ran on 60 Vbeta and 13 Jbeta primers. TCRdb's table, derived via immunoSEQ multiplex PCR, lists solely in-frame clones and lacks some. Of about 110,000 clones listed, about three quarters are singletons. A word on this clone: Its cognate antigen is unknown.

Donors counted as nominally healthy when sampled, yet unrecorded immune exposures were likely. The CDR3 contains 14 residues. The germline V gene encodes CDR1 GTSNPN and CDR2 SVGIG (reference sequence). V was cut by 3 bases and J by 10 bases, with 19 bases left in between. This rearrangement joins TRBV30 to TRBJ2-1; D possibly corresponds to TRBD2 (5 bases). This clonotype was obtained from a woman in her 50s in good health and CMV-seropositive. Sequenced input: PBMCs. The CDR3 sequence is CAWRSGGLRWEQFF. The CDR3 nucleotides read TGTGCCTGGAGGTCGGGCGGACTCAGGTGGGAGCAGTTCTTC.